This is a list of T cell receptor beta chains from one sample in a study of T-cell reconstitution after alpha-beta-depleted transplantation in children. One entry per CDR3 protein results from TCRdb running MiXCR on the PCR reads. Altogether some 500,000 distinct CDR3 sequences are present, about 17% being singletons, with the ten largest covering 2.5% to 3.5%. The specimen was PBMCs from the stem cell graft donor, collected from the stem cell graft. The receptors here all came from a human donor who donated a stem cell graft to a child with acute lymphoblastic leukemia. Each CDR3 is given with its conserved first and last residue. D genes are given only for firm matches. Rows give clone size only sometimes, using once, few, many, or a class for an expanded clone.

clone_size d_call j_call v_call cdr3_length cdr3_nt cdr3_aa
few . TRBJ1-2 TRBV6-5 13 TGTGCCAGCAGTTACAAGGGGCTCTATGGCTACACCTTC CASSYKGLYGYTF
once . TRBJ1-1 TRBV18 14 TGTGCCAGCTCACCACCGGGGCTGATCACTGAAGCTTTCTTT CASSPPGLITEAFF
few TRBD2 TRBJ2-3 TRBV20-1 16 TGCAGTGCTGAGGGAGAACTAGCGGACCTCACAGATACGCAGTATTTT CSAEGELADLTDTQYF
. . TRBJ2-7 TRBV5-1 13 TGCGCCAGCGGGCGCCCGGACTCCTACGAGCAGTACTTC CASGRPDSYEQYF
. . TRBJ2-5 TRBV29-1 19 TGCAGCGTTGATAACCCTATGGATCAGGGTTTGCTATCGGGAGAGACCCAGTACTTC CSVDNPMDQGLLSGETQYF
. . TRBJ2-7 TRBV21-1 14 TGTGCCAGCAGCAAAAGGGGGGACTCCTACGAGCAGTACTTC CASSKRGDSYEQYF
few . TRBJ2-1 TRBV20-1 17 TGCAGTGCTAGTCCCTTCGCCCTTTTCAGCTCCTACAATGAGCAGTTCTTC CSASPFALFSSYNEQFF
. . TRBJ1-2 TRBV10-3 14 TGTGCCATCAGTGGACAGACAGCTAACTATGGCTACACCTTC CAISGQTANYGYTF
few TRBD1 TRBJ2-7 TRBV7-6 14 TGTGCCAGCAGCTCCCTTGGACAGGTCTACGAGCAGTACTTC CASSSLGQVYEQYF
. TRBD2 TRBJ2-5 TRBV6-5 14 TGTGCCAGCAGGACTAGCGGGGTTCGAGAGACCCAGTACTTC CASRTSGVRETQYF
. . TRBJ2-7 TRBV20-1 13 TGCAGTGCTCGCGGGATCCTTTCCTACGAGCAGTACTTC CSARGILSYEQYF
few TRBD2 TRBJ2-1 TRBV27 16 TGTGCCAGCCGCGCTCGGACTAGCGGGAGGGTCAATGAGCAGTTCTTC CASRARTSGRVNEQFF
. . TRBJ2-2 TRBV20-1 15 TGCAGTGCTAGAGCCCGGGAGAGGTACACCGGGGAGCTGTTTTTT CSARARERYTGELFF
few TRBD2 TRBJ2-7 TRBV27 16 TGTGCCAGCAGTCACCTCTCGGGACTAGCGGGAGACGAGCAGTACTTC CASSHLSGLAGDEQYF